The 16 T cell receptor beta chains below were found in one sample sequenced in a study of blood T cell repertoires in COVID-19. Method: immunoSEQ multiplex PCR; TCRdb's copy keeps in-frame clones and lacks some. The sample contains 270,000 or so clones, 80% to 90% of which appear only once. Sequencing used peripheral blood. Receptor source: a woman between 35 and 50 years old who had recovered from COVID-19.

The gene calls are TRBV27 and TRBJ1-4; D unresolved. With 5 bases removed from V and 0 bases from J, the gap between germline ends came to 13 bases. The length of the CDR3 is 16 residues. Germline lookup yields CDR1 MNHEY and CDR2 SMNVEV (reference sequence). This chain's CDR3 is CASSQTPGTTNEKLFF. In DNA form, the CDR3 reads TGTGCCAGCAGTCAAACTCCCGGGACAACTAATGAAAAACTGTTTTTT.

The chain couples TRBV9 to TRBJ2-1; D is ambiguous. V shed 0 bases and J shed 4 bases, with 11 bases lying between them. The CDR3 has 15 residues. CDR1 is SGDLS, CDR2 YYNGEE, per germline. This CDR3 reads CASSVGAAGYNEQFF. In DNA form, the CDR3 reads TGTGCCAGCAGCGTAGGGGCAGCTGGATACAATGAGCAGTTCTTC.

This CDR3 reads CASSAGLAGAGQFF. CDR3 coding DNA: TGTGCCAGCAGTGCTGGACTAGCGGGAGCGGGGCAGTTCTTC. The chain couples TRBV5-4 to TRBJ2-1, with 13 positions matching TRBD2. J was trimmed by 12 bases and V by 5 bases; bases with no gene match: 8. The CDR3 contains 14 residues. Germline V gene sequence: CDR1 SGHNT, CDR2 YYREEE (reference sequence).

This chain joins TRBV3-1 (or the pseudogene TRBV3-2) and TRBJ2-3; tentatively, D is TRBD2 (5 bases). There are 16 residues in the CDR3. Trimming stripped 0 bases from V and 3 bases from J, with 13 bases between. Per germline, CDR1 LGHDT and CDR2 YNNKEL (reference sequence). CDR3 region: CASSQDRRLDTDTQYF. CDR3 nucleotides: TGTGCCAGCAGCCAAGATCGGAGGCTAGATACAGATACGCAGTATTTT.

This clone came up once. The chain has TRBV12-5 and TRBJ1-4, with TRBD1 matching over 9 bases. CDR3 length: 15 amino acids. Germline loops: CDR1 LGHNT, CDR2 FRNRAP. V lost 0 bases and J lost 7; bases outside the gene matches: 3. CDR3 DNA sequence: TGTGCTAGTGGTTTGGTACAGGGGGCTCCTGAAAAACTGTTTTTT. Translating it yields CASGLVQGAPEKLFF.

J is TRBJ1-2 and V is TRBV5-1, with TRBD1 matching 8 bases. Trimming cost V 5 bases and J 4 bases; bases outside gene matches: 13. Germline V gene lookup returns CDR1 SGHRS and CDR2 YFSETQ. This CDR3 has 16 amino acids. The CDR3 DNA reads TGCGCCAGCAGTTATGTCCGGGACAGGCTATCCTATGGCTACACCTTC. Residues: CASSYVRDRLSYGYTF.

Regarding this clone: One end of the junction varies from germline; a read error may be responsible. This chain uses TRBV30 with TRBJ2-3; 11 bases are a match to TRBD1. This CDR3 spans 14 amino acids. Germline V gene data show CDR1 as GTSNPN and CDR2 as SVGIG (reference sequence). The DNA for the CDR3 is TGTGCCTGGAGCTGGACAGGGGGCACGGATACGCAGTATTTT. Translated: CAWSWTGGTDTQYF. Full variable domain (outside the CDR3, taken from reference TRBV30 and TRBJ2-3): SQTIHQWPATLVQPVGSPLSLECTVEGTSNPNLYWYRQAAGRGLQLLFYSVGIGQISSEVPQNLSASRPQDRQFILSSKKLLLSDSGFYLCAWSWTGGTDTQYFGPGTRLTVL.

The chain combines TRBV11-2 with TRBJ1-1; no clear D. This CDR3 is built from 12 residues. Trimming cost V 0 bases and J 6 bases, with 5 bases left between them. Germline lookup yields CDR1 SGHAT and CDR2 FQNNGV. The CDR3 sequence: CASSLDIAEAFF. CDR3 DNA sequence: TGTGCCAGCAGCTTAGATATCGCTGAAGCTTTCTTT.

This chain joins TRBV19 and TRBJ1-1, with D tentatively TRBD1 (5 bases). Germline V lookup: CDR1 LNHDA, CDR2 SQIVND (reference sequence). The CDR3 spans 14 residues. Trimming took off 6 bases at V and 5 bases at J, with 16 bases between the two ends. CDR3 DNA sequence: TGTGCCAGTAGAACCAACCCGGGGGTTACTGAAGCTTTCTTT. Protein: CASRTNPGVTEAFF. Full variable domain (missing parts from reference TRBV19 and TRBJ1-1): DGGITQSPKYLFRKEGQNVTLSCEQNLNHDAMYWYRQDPGQGLRLIYYSQIVNDFQKGDIAEGYSVSREKKESFPLTVTSAQKNPTAFYLCASRTNPGVTEAFFGQGTRLTVV.

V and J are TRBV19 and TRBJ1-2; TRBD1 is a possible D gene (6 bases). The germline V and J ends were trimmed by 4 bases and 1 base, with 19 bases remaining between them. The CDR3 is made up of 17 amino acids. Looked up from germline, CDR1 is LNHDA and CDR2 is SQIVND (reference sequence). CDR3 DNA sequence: TGTGCCAGTAGTACCGGGACAAACAAGTTCGTTAACTATGGCTACACCTTC. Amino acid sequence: CASSTGTNKFVNYGYTF. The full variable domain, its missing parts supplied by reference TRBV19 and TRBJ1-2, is DGGITQSPKYLFRKEGQNVTLSCEQNLNHDAMYWYRQDPGQGLRLIYYSQIVNDFQKGDIAEGYSVSREKKESFPLTVTSAQKNPTAFYLCASSTGTNKFVNYGYTFGSGTRLTVV.

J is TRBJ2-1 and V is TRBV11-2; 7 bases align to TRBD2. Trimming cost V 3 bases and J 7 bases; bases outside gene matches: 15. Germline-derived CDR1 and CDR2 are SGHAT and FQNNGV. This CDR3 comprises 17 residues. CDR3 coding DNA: TGTGCCAGCAGCTTCCTTGGGGCGGGAGCCCAGAATAATGAGCAGTTCTTC. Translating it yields CASSFLGAGAQNNEQFF. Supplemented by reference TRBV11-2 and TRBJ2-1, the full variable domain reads EAGVAQSPRYKIIEKRQSVAFWCNPISGHATLYWYQQILGQGPKLLIQFQNNGVVDDSQLPKDRFSAERLKGVDSTLKIQPAKLEDSAVYLCASSFLGAGAQNNEQFFGPGTRLTVL.

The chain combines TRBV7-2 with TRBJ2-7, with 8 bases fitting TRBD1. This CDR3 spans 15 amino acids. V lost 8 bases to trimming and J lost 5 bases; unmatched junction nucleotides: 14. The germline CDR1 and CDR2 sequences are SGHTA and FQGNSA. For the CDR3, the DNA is TGTGCCAGCTTAAATCGGCAGGGGGCGCGAGACGAGCAGTACTTC. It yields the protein CASLNRQGARDEQYF.

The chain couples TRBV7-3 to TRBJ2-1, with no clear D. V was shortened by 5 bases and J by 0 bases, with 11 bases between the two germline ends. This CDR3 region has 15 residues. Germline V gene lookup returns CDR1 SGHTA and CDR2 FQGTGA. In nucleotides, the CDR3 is TGTGCCAGCAGCCCCCTTTCGAGCTCCTACAATGAGCAGTTCTTC. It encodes CASSPLSSSYNEQFF.

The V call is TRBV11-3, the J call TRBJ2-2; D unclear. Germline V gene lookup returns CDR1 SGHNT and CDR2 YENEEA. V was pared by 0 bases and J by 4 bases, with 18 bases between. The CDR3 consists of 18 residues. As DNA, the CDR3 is TGTGCCAGCAGCTTAGACCTTTGGTCAAGAGCGTCCACCGGGGAGCTGTTTTTT. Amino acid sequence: CASSLDLWSRASTGELFF.

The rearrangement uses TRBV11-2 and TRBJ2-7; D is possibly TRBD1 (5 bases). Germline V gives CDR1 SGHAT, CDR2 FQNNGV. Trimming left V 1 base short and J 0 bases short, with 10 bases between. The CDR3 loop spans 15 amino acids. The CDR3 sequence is CASSLGGVLSYEQYV. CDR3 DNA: TGTGCCAGCAGCTTAGGGGGCGTACTCTCCTACGAGCAGTACGTC.

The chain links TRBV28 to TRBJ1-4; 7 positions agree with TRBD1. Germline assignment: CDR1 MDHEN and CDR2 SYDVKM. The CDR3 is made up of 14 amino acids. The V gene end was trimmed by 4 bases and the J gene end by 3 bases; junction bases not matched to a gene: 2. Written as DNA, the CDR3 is TGTGCCAGCAGTTGGGGACAGTCTAATGAAAAACTGTTTTTT. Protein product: CASSWGQSNEKLFF.